These T cell receptor beta chains were read from a single sample in a study of blood T cell repertoires in COVID-19. Some clones are missing from TCRdb's copy, which holds only in-frame ones; the method was immunoSEQ multiplex PCR. The repertoire includes 450,000 or so clones, around 91% of them detected once, and approximately 0.55% sits in the top ten. The material sequenced was PBMCs or T cells enriched from blood (not recorded which). These receptors were obtained from a young man who had recovered from COVID-19. The CDR3 runs from the conserved cysteine through the conserved F or W. Fields, in order: J gene, V gene, D gene, clone size, CDR3 DNA, CDR3 protein. A D gene is named only where the DNA matches it firmly. Where a row states a size, it is once, few, many or the class of an expanded clone; other rows omit it.

TRBJ2-7 | TRBV5-1 | TRBD2 | . | TGCGCCAGCAGCTTGTACCTAGCGGGGGTCGAGCAGTACTTC | CASSLYLAGVEQYF
TRBJ2-2 | TRBV9 | TRBD1 | once | TGTGCCAGCAGCGGTCCCGGGACAGGGCACACCGGGGAGCTGTTTTTT | CASSGPGTGHTGELFF
TRBJ1-1 | TRBV11-3 | . | . | TGTGCCAGCAGCGCGACCCAGGGTTGGCGGACTGAAGCTTTCTTT | CASSATQGWRTEAFF
TRBJ1-1 | TRBV7-9 | TRBD1 | . | TGTGCCAGCAGCGGGACAGGGGTAGAGGAAGCTTTCTTT | CASSGTGVEEAFF
TRBJ1-1 | TRBV21-1 | . | . | TGTGCCAGCAGACAAAAAGGGATGGGAGGTGACCGGGGTGACACTGAAGCTTTCTTT | CASRQKGMGGDRGDTEAFF
TRBJ2-1 | TRBV7-2 | . | . | TGTGCCAGCAGCTCCCTTAGGGGCGGGGGCCTCTACAATGAGCAGTTCTTC | CASSSLRGGGLYNEQFF
TRBJ1-5 | TRBV11-2 | . | . | TGTGCCAGCAGCTTAGAAGGAGGGGTTCAGCCCCAGCATTTT | CASSLEGGVQPQHF
TRBJ2-7 | TRBV7-5 | . | . | TGTGTCAGAAGCCCCGCTGCTCTGATACTAAACGAGCAGTACTTC | CVRSPAALILNEQYF
TRBJ2-2 | TRBV29-1 | TRBD1 | . | TGCAGCGTTGCATCGGAACAGGGGTACACCGGGGAGCTGTTTTTT | CSVASEQGYTGELFF
TRBJ1-2 | TRBV6-5 | TRBD1 | . | TGTGCCAGCGGGGGGACAGGTCGCTCTAACTATGGCTACACCTTC | CASGGTGRSNYGYTF
TRBJ1-6 | TRBV27 | . | . | TGTGCCAGCAGTTTAAGGGCGCAGGCGGGTTTTTATAATTCACCCCTCCACTTT | CASSLRAQAGFYNSPLHF
TRBJ2-7 | TRBV28 | TRBD2 | . | TGTGCCAGCTCCCTGGGACTAGCGGGAGGGTACGAGCAGTACTTC | CASSLGLAGGYEQYF
TRBJ1-5 | TRBV2 | TRBD1 | few | TGTGCCAGCAGTCCGGACAGGTTGGGTCAGCCCCAGCATTTT | CASSPDRLGQPQHF
TRBJ2-4 | TRBV6-1 | . | . | TGTGCCAGCAGTGAAGAACTAGTAGCCAAAAACATTCAGTACTTC | CASSEELVAKNIQYF
TRBJ1-2 | TRBV6-5 | TRBD1 | . | TGTGCCAGCATCGCCGGGACAGTTGGTTCTGGCTACACCTTC | CASIAGTVGSGYTF
TRBJ1-1 | TRBV2 | TRBD1 | . | TGTGCCAGCAGCCCCGCCGAGGGGGCGAACACTGAAGCTTTCTTT | CASSPAEGANTEAFF
TRBJ1-1 | TRBV29-1 | TRBD1 | . | TGCAGCTCCACAGGGGGCGACACTGAAGCTTTCTTT | CSSTGGDTEAFF
TRBJ1-2 | TRBV6-5 | . | . | TGTGCCAGCAGCGACCCGGGACTGAGGGGAGGCTACACCTTC | CASSDPGLRGGYTF
TRBJ2-5 | TRBV15 | TRBD1 | . | TGTGCCACCAGCACCGCCCGCCGGGACAGGGGGCAAGAGACCCAGTACTTC | CATSTARRDRGQETQYF
TRBJ1-3 | TRBV5-1 | . | . | TGCGCCAGCAGCTTGGCAGATCCTGGAAACACCATATATTTT | CASSLADPGNTIYF
TRBJ2-5 | TRBV24-1 | . | . | TGTGCCACCAGTTTAGGAGACGGCTACCAAGAGACCCAGTACTTC | CATSLGDGYQETQYF
TRBJ1-6 | TRBV27 | . | . | TGTGCCAGCAGTTTAAAGCAGGCCAGGGCCTCCTATAATTCACCCCTCCACTTT | CASSLKQARASYNSPLHF
TRBJ1-2 | TRBV2 | TRBD1 | . | TGTGCCAGCAGTGAGGCAGGGACAGGGTTAGGCTACACCTTC | CASSEAGTGLGYTF
TRBJ1-1 | TRBV10-3 | . | . | TGTGCCACGGACCCGGGGGACGGGACTGAAGCTTTCTTT | CATDPGDGTEAFF
TRBJ1-6 | TRBV6-5 | TRBD1 | . | TGTGCCAGCAGACCAAAGACAGGGTTTCTTACACCCCTCCACTTT | CASRPKTGFLTPLHF
TRBJ1-1 | TRBV9 | . | . | TGTGCCAGCAGCGAGTACGGGTTCACTGAAGCTTTCTTT | CASSEYGFTEAFF
TRBJ2-7 | TRBV5-1 | . | . | TGCGCCAGCAGCTTGAACGGCCTCAAAGGGGACGAGCAGTACTTC | CASSLNGLKGDEQYF
TRBJ1-2 | TRBV11-3 | . | . | TGTGCCAGCTCCCGGGGAACCTATGGCTACACCTTC | CASSRGTYGYTF
TRBJ1-2 | TRBV24-1 | TRBD1 | . | TGTGCCACCAGTGACCCAAGACAGGGTAGTGGCTACACCTTC | CATSDPRQGSGYTF